The 4 T cell receptor beta chains below come from one sample, sequenced in a study of T cell responses to AZD1222 COVID-19 vaccine (dated by TCRdb to the early 2020s). Library creation used the immunoSEQ multiplex PCR assay. Sourced from immuneACCESS, this table was stored by TCRdb with only in-frame sequences that have V and J called. A share of the clones is absent; for the studies checked, an unresolved V gene accounts for under half, and the remainder has no known explanation. Counted in this sample were more than 120,000 clones; around nine tenths of them appeared once. 1.5% to 2% of the sample is held by the ten biggest clonotypes. The sample's time point label, in plain terms: about 28 days (+/-7) after the second vaccine dose. This material consisted of peripheral blood, taken 28 days after the second AZD1222 dose. Every receptor here comes from an adult who received the AZD1222 COVID-19 vaccine.

The J gene is TRBJ1-5, the V gene TRBV19; a possible D gene is TRBD1 (5 bases). This CDR3 region has 15 residues. CDR1 is LNHDA and CDR2 is SQIVND in the germline V gene (reference sequence). V dropped 6 bases and J dropped 2 bases, with 14 bases sitting between them. The DNA of the CDR3 is TGTGCCAGTAGCGTTACGGGGGTGGGCAATCAGCCCCAGCATTTT. This translates into CASSVTGVGNQPQHF.

This clone was observed once. The rearrangement joins TRBV7-9 to TRBJ2-5; tentatively, D is TRBD1 (5 bases). CDR1 is SEHNR and CDR2 is FQNEAQ in the germline V gene (reference sequence). This CDR3 has 17 residues. V gave up 4 bases and J gave up 1 base, with 19 bases separating them. CDR3 nucleotides: TGTGCCAGCAGCTCCGCTATATTCAACAGGCTCCAAGAGACCCAGTACTTC. Protein sequence: CASSSAIFNRLQETQYF.

This clone turned up a few times. This chain uses TRBV12-3 or TRBV12-4 with TRBJ2-5, with unresolved D. The CDR3 totals 12 residues. V was pared by 3 bases and J by 2 bases, with 4 bases between. Here the CDR3 reads CASSFIQETQYF. In DNA, the CDR3 is TGTGCCAGCAGTTTTATTCAAGAGACCCAGTACTTC.

In regard to this clone: The junction differs from germline at one of its ends, possibly a read error. The CDR3 region is CSARDVGLF. The CDR3 DNA reads TGCAGTGCTAGAGACGTGGGCCTGTTC. The rearrangement links TRBV20-1 to TRBJ2-7; D gene ambiguous. The germline V gene has CDR1 DFQATT and CDR2 SNEGSKA (reference sequence). The CDR3 is 9 amino acids.